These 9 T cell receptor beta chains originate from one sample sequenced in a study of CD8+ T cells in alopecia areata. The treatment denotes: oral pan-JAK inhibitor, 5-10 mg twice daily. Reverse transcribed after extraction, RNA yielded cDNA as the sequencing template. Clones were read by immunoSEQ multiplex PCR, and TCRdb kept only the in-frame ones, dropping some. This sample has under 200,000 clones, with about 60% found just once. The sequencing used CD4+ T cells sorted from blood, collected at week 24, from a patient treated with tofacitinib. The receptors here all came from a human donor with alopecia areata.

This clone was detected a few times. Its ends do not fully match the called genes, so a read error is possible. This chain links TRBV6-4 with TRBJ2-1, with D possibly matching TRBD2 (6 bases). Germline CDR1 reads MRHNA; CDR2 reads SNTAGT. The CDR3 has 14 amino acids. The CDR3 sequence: CASSVTGRYSEQFF. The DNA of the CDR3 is TGTGCCAGCAGTGTCACCGGGAGATACAGTGAGCAGTTCTTC.

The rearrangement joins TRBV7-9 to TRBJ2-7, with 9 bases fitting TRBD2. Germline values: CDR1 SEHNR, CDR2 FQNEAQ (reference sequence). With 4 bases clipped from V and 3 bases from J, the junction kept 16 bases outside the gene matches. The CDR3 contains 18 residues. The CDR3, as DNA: TGTGCCAGCAGCTCACCCGCCCGGGGTAGCGGGGGTATCTACGAGCAGTACTTC. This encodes CASSSPARGSGGIYEQYF.

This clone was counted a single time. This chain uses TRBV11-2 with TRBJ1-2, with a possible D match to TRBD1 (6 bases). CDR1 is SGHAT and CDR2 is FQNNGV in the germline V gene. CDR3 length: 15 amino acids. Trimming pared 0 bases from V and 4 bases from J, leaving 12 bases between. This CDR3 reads CASSLEAGAFYGYTF. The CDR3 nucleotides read TGTGCCAGCAGCTTAGAAGCAGGGGCCTTCTATGGCTACACCTTC.

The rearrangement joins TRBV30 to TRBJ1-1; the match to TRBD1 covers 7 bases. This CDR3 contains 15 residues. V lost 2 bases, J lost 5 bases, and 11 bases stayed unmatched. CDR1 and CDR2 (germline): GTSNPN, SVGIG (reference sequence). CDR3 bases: TGTGCCTGGAGTATTGCTGTATCGACAGGGACTGAAGCTTTCTTT. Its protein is CAWSIAVSTGTEAFF.

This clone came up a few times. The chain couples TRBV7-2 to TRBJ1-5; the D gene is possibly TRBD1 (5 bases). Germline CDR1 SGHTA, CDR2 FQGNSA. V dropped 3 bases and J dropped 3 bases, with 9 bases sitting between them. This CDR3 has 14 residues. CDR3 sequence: CASSFDSSNQPQHF. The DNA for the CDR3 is TGTGCCAGCAGCTTTGACAGCTCCAATCAGCCCCAGCATTTT.

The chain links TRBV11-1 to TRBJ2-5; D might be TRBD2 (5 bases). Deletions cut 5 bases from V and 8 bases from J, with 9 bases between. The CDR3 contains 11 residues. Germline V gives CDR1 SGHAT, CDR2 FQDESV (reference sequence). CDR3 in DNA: TGTGCCAGCAGCCGACGACTAACCCAGTACTTC. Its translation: CASSRRLTQYF. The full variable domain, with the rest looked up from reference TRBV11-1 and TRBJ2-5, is EAEVAQSPRYKITEKSQAVAFWCDPISGHATLYWYRQILGQGPELLVQFQDESVVDDSQLPKDRFSAERLKGVDSTLKIQPAELGDSAMYLCASSRRLTQYFGPGTRLLVL.

The CDR3 nucleotides are TGTGCCAGCAGCCGGGGACAGGAGGACACTGAAGCTTTCTTT. This encodes CASSRGQEDTEAFF. The chain has TRBV5-4 and TRBJ1-1, with 8 bases that match TRBD1. Per germline, CDR1 SGHNT and CDR2 YYREEE (reference sequence). V shed 4 bases, J shed 3 bases, and the junction held 5 bases outside the gene matches. This CDR3 is 14 amino acids long.

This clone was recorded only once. CDR3: CASSQGRDSLGETQYF. CDR3 DNA: TGTGCCAGCAGCCAAGGCCGGGACAGCCTCGGAGAGACCCAGTACTTC. The genes are TRBV14 and TRBJ2-5; 7 bases are shared with TRBD1. J lost 4 bases, V lost 1 base, and 9 bases had no gene match. Germline CDR1 is SGHDN and CDR2 is FVKESK. The CDR3 has 16 amino acids. Based on the CDR3 plus reference TRBV14 and TRBJ2-5, the full variable domain is EAGVTQFPSHSVIEKGQTVTLRCDPISGHDNLYWYRRVMGKEIKFLLHFVKESKQDESGMPNNRFLAERTGGTYSTLKVQPAELEDSGVYFCASSQGRDSLGETQYFGPGTRLLVL.

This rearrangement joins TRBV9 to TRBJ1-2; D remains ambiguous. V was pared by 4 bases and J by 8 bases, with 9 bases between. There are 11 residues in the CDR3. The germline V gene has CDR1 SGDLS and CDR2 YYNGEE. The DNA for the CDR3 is TGTGCCAGCAGCCAGCCGGGGGGCTACACCTTC. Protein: CASSQPGGYTF.